This paragraph covers one T cell receptor beta chain sequence. The data derive from a study of T cell changes during pregnancy in multiple sclerosis. The data were produced by immunoSEQ multiplex PCR, yet TCRdb's version contains in-frame clones alone and is incomplete. The data show tens of thousands of clones, roughly 92% seen once. The CDR3 spans 17 residues. Germline CDR1 is MGHDK and CDR2 is SYGVNS. V gave up 1 base and J gave up 4 bases; unmatched junction bases: 10. This clonotype was sampled from a female donor with multiple sclerosis, enrolled in a pregnancy study. The input for sequencing was peripheral blood, taken in the third trimester of pregnancy. The chain has TRBV25-1 and TRBJ2-3; the match to TRBD1 covers 8 bases. The CDR3 here is CASSESQDRASSDTQYF. DNA of the CDR3: TGTGCCAGCAGTGAATCCCAGGACAGGGCGAGCTCAGATACGCAGTATTTT.